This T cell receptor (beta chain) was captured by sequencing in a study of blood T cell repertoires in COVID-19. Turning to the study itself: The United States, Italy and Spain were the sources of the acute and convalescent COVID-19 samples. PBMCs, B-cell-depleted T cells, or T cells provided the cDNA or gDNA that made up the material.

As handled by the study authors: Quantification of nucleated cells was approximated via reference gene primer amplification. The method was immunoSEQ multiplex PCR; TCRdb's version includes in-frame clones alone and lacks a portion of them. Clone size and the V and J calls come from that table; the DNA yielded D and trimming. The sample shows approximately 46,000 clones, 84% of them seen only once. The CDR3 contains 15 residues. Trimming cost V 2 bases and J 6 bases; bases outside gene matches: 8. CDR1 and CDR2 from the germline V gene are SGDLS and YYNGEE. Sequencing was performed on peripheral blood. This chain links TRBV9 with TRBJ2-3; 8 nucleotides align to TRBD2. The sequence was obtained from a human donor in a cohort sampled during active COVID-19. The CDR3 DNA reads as TGTGCCAGCAGCGTCCAGGCGGGAGGTAGTGATACGCAGTATTTT. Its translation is CASSVQAGGSDTQYF.